The rows below give T cell receptor beta chains drawn from one sample of a study of beta chain features in type 1 diabetes. Clones were read by immunoSEQ multiplex PCR, and TCRdb kept only the in-frame ones, dropping some. The sample holds some 410,000 clones, approximately 14% seen once. Sequencing was done on a sample of naive CD4+ T cells from blood. All receptors come from a man aged 25-45 years in good health. CDR3s include the opening cysteine and the closing phenylalanine or tryptophan. The order of the fields is V gene, clone size, D gene, J gene, CDR3 protein, CDR3 DNA. A D gene is named only where the DNA matches it firmly. Size values are once, few and many counts, or a class for expanded clones, and some rows have none.

TRBV2,-,TRBD2,TRBJ2-1,CASSDYILAGNNNEQFF,TGTGCCAGCAGTGATTATATTCTAGCGGGAAATAATAATGAGCAGTTCTTC
TRBV5-6,-,TRBD1,TRBJ2-6,CASSFRDSRSGANVLTF,TGTGCCAGCAGCTTCCGGGACAGCCGCTCTGGGGCCAACGTCCTGACTTTC
TRBV7-2,few,-,TRBJ1-2,CASSGAQNYGYTF,TGTGCCAGCAGCGGGGCCCAGAACTATGGCTACACCTTC
TRBV6-5,few,TRBD1,TRBJ1-2,CASRGTGNYGYTF,TGTGCCAGCAGGGGGACAGGGAACTATGGCTACACCTTC
TRBV7-9,few,-,TRBJ1-3,CASSLSVSGNTIYF,TGTGCCAGCAGCTTAAGTGTCTCTGGAAACACCATATATTTT
TRBV2,-,TRBD1,TRBJ1-1,CASRTGGTEAFF,TGTGCCAGCCGAACAGGGGGAACTGAAGCTTTCTTT
TRBV14,-,TRBD2,TRBJ2-3,CASSQAGVGTSSHLTNTQYF,TGTGCCAGCAGCCAGGCTGGAGTCGGGACTAGCAGCCATCTGACGAATACGCAGTATTTT
TRBV9,few,-,TRBJ2-1,CASSVSVLSHNEQFF,TGTGCCAGCAGCGTATCAGTTCTCAGCCACAATGAGCAGTTCTTC
TRBV6-5,few,-,TRBJ1-1,CASSYLFSGGSEAFF,TGTGCCAGCAGTTACCTTTTCAGTGGAGGGTCTGAAGCTTTCTTT
TRBV30,-,-,TRBJ1-3,CAWRANRHSGNTIYF,TGTGCCTGGAGGGCAAACAGGCACTCTGGAAACACCATATATTTT
TRBV13,-,TRBD2,TRBJ2-1,CASSLELAASSYNEQFF,TGTGCCAGCAGCTTAGAACTAGCGGCTAGCTCCTACAATGAGCAGTTCTTC
TRBV30,-,-,TRBJ1-4,CAWSVREKLFF,TGTGCCTGGAGTGTCCGAGAAAAACTGTTTTTT
TRBV5-1,few,-,TRBJ2-1,CASAIVDEQFF,TGCGCCAGCGCAATAGTGGATGAGCAGTTCTTC
TRBV29-1,-,TRBD2,TRBJ2-3,CSGLAATDTQYF,TGCAGCGGGCTAGCGGCCACAGATACGCAGTATTTT
TRBV25-1,few,TRBD1,TRBJ2-1,CASSVGQGTYNEQFF,TGTGCCAGCAGTGTGGGACAGGGGACCTACAATGAGCAGTTCTTC
TRBV7-2,-,-,TRBJ2-7,CASSFGDTGIEQYF,TGTGCCAGCAGCTTCGGGGATACAGGGATCGAGCAGTACTTC
TRBV21-1,many,-,TRBJ2-5,CASSKFKPFQETQYF,TGTGCCAGCAGCAAATTTAAACCCTTCCAAGAGACCCAGTACTTC
TRBV7-3,few,-,TRBJ2-3,CASSLTGSTDTQYF,TGTGCCAGCAGCTTAACCGGGAGCACAGATACGCAGTATTTT
TRBV30,-,-,TRBJ2-5,CAWSERVIRETQYF,TGTGCCTGGAGTGAACGAGTGATAAGGGAGACCCAGTACTTC
TRBV10-3,once,-,TRBJ2-1,CAISVSRANNEQFF,TGTGCCATCAGTGTTTCTAGGGCCAACAATGAGCAGTTCTTC
TRBV30,-,-,TRBJ1-5,CAWSVQGGVGQPQHF,TGTGCCTGGAGTGTACAGGGAGGGGTTGGGCAGCCCCAGCATTTT
TRBV5-8,few,TRBD1,TRBJ1-1,CASSRPRTGRNTEAFF,TGTGCCAGCAGTCGCCCCCGGACAGGGAGGAACACTGAAGCTTTCTTT
TRBV25-1,-,-,TRBJ2-1,CASRIFDEQFF,TGTGCCAGCCGGATCTTTGATGAGCAGTTCTTC